Shown below are 15 T cell receptor beta chains from a single sample sequenced in a study of cytomegalovirus exposure and HLA in healthy donors (dated by TCRdb to between 2016 and 2019). The library was prepared using the immunoSEQ multiplex PCR assay. TCRdb stores this immuneACCESS table with in-frame sequences only. Part of the clones is absent; in the studies checked, under half of the shortfall reflects unresolved V genes, and no reason is known for the rest. For this sample the table gives approximately 82,000 clones, of which over 85% were detected only once. Roughly 0.75% of the sample belongs to the ten largest clones. The sample consisted of PBMCs. Receptor source: a woman aged 18-29 years in good health and CMV-seronegative.

This clone was seen just once. This chain uses TRBV6-5 with TRBJ1-3; D remains unclear. The CDR3 totals 12 residues. Germline CDR1 reads MNHEY; CDR2 reads SVGAGI. V was pared by 4 bases and J by 3 bases, with 4 bases between. CDR3 sequence reads: CASSSGGNTIYF. The CDR3 nucleotides are TGTGCCAGCAGTTCCGGTGGAAACACCATATATTTT.

V and J are TRBV30 and TRBJ1-1, with a tentative D call TRBD1 (5 bases). The germline V gene has CDR1 GTSNPN and CDR2 SVGIG (reference sequence). V lost 3 bases and J 5 bases, leaving 7 bases between the germline ends. This CDR3 has 11 residues. This chain's CDR3 is CAWSRGTEAFF. The CDR3, as DNA: TGTGCCTGGAGCCGGGGGACTGAAGCTTTCTTT.

The rearrangement joins TRBV7-2 to TRBJ2-3; D uncertain. CDR3 size: 14 residues. The germline gives CDR1 SGHTA, CDR2 FQGNSA. Trimming took off 3 bases at V and 6 bases at J, with 13 bases between the two ends. CDR3 region: CASSFGPSPDTQYF. The CDR3 coding sequence is TGTGCCAGCAGCTTTGGCCCCTCTCCGGATACGCAGTATTTT.

The gene calls are TRBV6-5 and TRBJ2-5; D remains unclear. Between the trimmed V and J ends, which lost 0 bases and 2 bases, there was a span of 10 bases. The CDR3 is 15 amino acids. In germline, CDR1 is MNHEY, CDR2 SVGAGI. This chain's CDR3 is CASSYSAAPQETQYF. CDR3 bases: TGTGCCAGCAGTTACTCGGCGGCCCCACAAGAGACCCAGTACTTC.

The chain is built from TRBV10-3 and TRBJ2-7; 7 bases map to TRBD1. V was clipped by 0 bases and J by 6 bases; unmatched bases: 17. Germline lookup yields CDR1 ENHRY and CDR2 SYGVKD. This CDR3 is built from 18 residues. The CDR3 sequence is CAISESNSQTGLRREQYF. In nucleotides, the CDR3 is TGTGCCATCAGTGAGTCGAATAGCCAGACAGGGTTGCGCCGCGAGCAGTACTTC.

The V call is TRBV19, the J call TRBJ2-1, with TRBD2 matching over 8 bases. The germline V gene has CDR1 LNHDA and CDR2 SQIVND (reference sequence). Trimming at V came to 6 bases and at J to 3 bases, leaving 1 base not matched to a gene. This CDR3 contains 13 residues. The CDR3 coding sequence is TGTGCCAGTAGCGGGGGGGTCTACAATGAGCAGTTCTTC. Amino acids: CASSGGVYNEQFF.

This chain joins TRBV7-2 and TRBJ2-1; a possible D gene is TRBD2 (6 bases). The V and J ends lost 8 bases and 0 bases respectively, with 14 bases between them. The CDR3 spans 15 residues. Germline loops: CDR1 SGHTA, CDR2 FQGNSA. Written as DNA, the CDR3 is TGTGCCAGCGGTCTGCGGGGCAGCTCCTACAATGAGCAGTTCTTC. It specifies CASGLRGSSYNEQFF. Variable domain in full (rest from reference TRBV7-2 and TRBJ2-1): GAGVSQSPSNKVTEKGKDVELRCDPISGHTALYWYRQSLGQGLEFLIYFQGNSAPDKSGLPSDRFSAERTGGSVSTLTIQRTQQEDSAVYLCASGLRGSSYNEQFFGPGTRLTVL.

The V and J genes are TRBV7-9 and TRBJ2-2; D is uncertain. The length of the CDR3 is 17 residues. V was shortened by 0 bases and J by 6 bases, with 17 bases between the two germline ends. Per germline, CDR1 SEHNR and CDR2 FQNEAQ (reference sequence). DNA of the CDR3: TGTGCCAGCAGCTTAGCTCAGAGGCTCTCTACCCCCGGGGAGCTGTTTTTT. It codes for CASSLAQRLSTPGELFF. Using reference TRBV7-9 and TRBJ2-2 for the parts outside the CDR3, the full variable domain is DTGVSQNPRHKITKRGQNVTFRCDPISEHNRLYWYRQTLGQGPEFLTYFQNEAQLEKSRLLSDRFSAERPKGSFSTLEIQRTEQGDSAMYLCASSLAQRLSTPGELFFGEGSRLTVL.

V is TRBV7-8 and J is TRBJ2-5; 8 bases match TRBD2. Germline loops: CDR1 SGHVS, CDR2 FQNEAQ. CDR3 length: 17 amino acids. Trimming at V came to 3 bases and at J to 5 bases, leaving 14 bases not matched to a gene. CDR3 protein: CASSFSLAGFQGETQYF. The CDR3, as DNA: TGTGCCAGCAGCTTTTCGCTAGCGGGCTTTCAAGGGGAGACCCAGTACTTC.

The rearrangement uses TRBV5-1 and TRBJ2-2, with 11 bases identical to TRBD2. The CDR3 consists of 15 residues. With 4 bases clipped from V and 7 bases from J, the junction kept 6 bases outside the gene matches. Germline V gene lookup returns CDR1 SGHRS and CDR2 YFSETQ. The chain's CDR3 is CASSVTSGSGGELFF. DNA of the CDR3: TGCGCCAGCAGCGTCACTAGCGGGAGTGGCGGGGAGCTGTTTTTT.

This clone showed up just once. The chain combines TRBV6-5 with TRBJ1-5; 7 bases fit TRBD1. V trimming: 1 base; J trimming: 7 bases; junction bases outside the gene matches: 7. Germline assignment: CDR1 MNHEY and CDR2 SVGAGI. This CDR3 has 15 amino acids. The CDR3 spells CASSYLAQGYQPQHF. DNA of the CDR3: TGTGCCAGCAGTTACTTGGCACAGGGGTACCAGCCCCAGCATTTT.

J is TRBJ2-7 and V is TRBV6-5; 9 bases align to TRBD1. Unmatched junction bases numbered 4, after V lost 5 bases and J lost 2 bases. This CDR3 is built from 14 residues. Germline CDR1 MNHEY, CDR2 SVGAGI. The CDR3: CASSLQGATYEQYF. The CDR3 DNA sequence: TGTGCCAGCAGTCTACAGGGGGCAACCTACGAGCAGTACTTC.

The rearrangement joins TRBV28 to TRBJ1-5, with D possibly being TRBD1 (5 bases). The CDR3 sequence is 14 residues long. Trimming cost V 6 bases and J 4 bases, with 13 bases left between them. CDR1 and CDR2 from the germline V gene are MDHEN and SYDVKM. CDR3 coding DNA: TGTGCCAGCAGCAAATCCAACAGGAATCAGCCCCAGCATTTT. It translates to CASSKSNRNQPQHF.

V and J are TRBV6-5 and TRBJ2-5; TRBD2 aligns across 13 bases. Germline lookup yields CDR1 MNHEY and CDR2 SVGAGI. V lost 6 bases, J lost 4 bases, and 5 bases stayed unmatched. The CDR3 length is 15 residues. This chain's CDR3 is CASSSGLAGPETQYF. In DNA, the CDR3 is TGTGCCAGCAGCTCGGGACTAGCGGGGCCAGAGACCCAGTACTTC.

This rearrangement joins TRBV7-2 to TRBJ2-1, with TRBD1 identical over 8 bases. Germline V gene lookup returns CDR1 SGHTA and CDR2 FQGNSA. The CDR3 has 13 residues. After removal of 5 bases from V and 9 bases from J, the junction contained 6 bases not matched to a gene. The CDR3, as DNA: TGTGCCAGCAGCCGAGACAGGGGAGGTGAGCAGTTCTTC. Amino acid sequence: CASSRDRGGEQFF. Together with reference TRBV7-2 and TRBJ2-1, the CDR3 gives the full variable domain: GAGVSQSPSNKVTEKGKDVELRCDPISGHTALYWYRQSLGQGLEFLIYFQGNSAPDKSGLPSDRFSAERTGGSVSTLTIQRTQQEDSAVYLCASSRDRGGEQFFGPGTRLTVL.